Below, 16 T cell receptor beta chains from the same sample are listed, as sequenced in a study of identical twins. A single record per CDR3 protein comes from TCRdb applying MiXCR to the 5' RACE reads. The sample records over 550,000 distinct CDR3 sequences, less than 9% being singletons. A further study also used this sample, focusing on yellow fever vaccine responses in identical twins.

Sequenced material: PBMCs. The receptors derive from a young woman in good health.

This clonotype was observed at least ten times. The chain employs TRBV7-9 and TRBJ2-7; D is ambiguous. The CDR3 contains 11 residues. Trimming shortened V by 1 base and J by 9 bases, and 7 bases separated the two germline ends. The germline V gene encodes CDR1 SEHNR and CDR2 FQNEAQ (reference sequence). The CDR3 region has the DNA TGTGCCAGCAGCTTAGAGATCGGGCAGTACTTC. This sequence encodes CASSLEIGQYF. The full variable domain, rest sourced from reference TRBV7-9 and TRBJ2-7, is DTGVSQNPRHKITKRGQNVTFRCDPISEHNRLYWYRQTLGQGPEFLTYFQNEAQLEKSRLLSDRFSAERPKGSFSTLEIQRTEQGDSAMYLCASSLEIGQYFGPGTRLTVT.

J is TRBJ2-7 and V is TRBV7-9, with D tentatively TRBD1 (5 bases). V lost 2 bases, J lost 0 bases, and 11 bases lay in between. This CDR3 is 15 amino acids long. Germline CDR1 reads SEHNR; CDR2 reads FQNEAQ (reference sequence). The CDR3 region has the DNA TGTGCCAGCAGCTTACGGCAGGGTTACTCCTACGAGCAGTACTTC. Protein: CASSLRQGYSYEQYF.

This rearrangement joins TRBV7-9 to TRBJ2-1; 13 bases agree with TRBD2. The trim removed 9 bases at V and 8 bases at J, leaving 16 bases unmatched. Germline values: CDR1 SEHNR, CDR2 FQNEAQ (reference sequence). The length of the CDR3 is 17 residues. CDR3 protein: CASGESTSGRALDEQFF. CDR3 coding DNA: TGTGCCAGTGGTGAGTCCACTAGCGGGAGGGCCCTCGATGAGCAGTTCTTC.

CDR3 sequence reads: CASNHPSNTEAFF. In nucleotides, the CDR3 is TGTGCCAGCAACCACCCCTCGAACACTGAAGCTTTCTTT. V gene TRBV12-3 or TRBV12-4 combines with J gene TRBJ1-1; D not resolved. Trimming took off 7 bases at V and 1 base at J, with 10 bases between the two ends. The CDR3 extends over 13 amino acids.

This clonotype was found many times. The chain links TRBV20-1 to TRBJ1-2; D is unresolved. Trimming pared 4 bases from V and 5 bases from J, leaving 17 bases between. This CDR3 is built from 14 residues. Germline lookup yields CDR1 DFQATT and CDR2 SNEGSKA (reference sequence). The CDR3 loop is CSAKSPGSPYGYTF. CDR3 sequence (DNA): TGCAGTGCTAAGTCCCCGGGCAGTCCATATGGCTACACCTTC.

This clonotype was seen at least ten times. The J gene is TRBJ1-1, the V gene TRBV12-3 or TRBV12-4; D is unresolved. Trimming shortened V by 3 bases and J by 2 bases, and 10 bases separated the two germline ends. This CDR3 spans 14 amino acids. The CDR3 DNA sequence: TGTGCCAGCAGTTTGCGACGGGCAAACACTGAAGCTTTCTTT. Encoded protein: CASSLRRANTEAFF.

This chain joins TRBV16 and TRBJ2-2, with 7 bases lining up with TRBD1. V gave up 7 bases and J gave up 5 bases; unmatched junction bases: 13. Germline V gene lookup returns CDR1 KGHSY and CDR2 FQNENV. The CDR3 consists of 16 residues. CDR3 sequence reads: CASNRREQGWTGELFF. CDR3 nucleotide sequence: TGTGCCAGCAACCGAAGAGAACAGGGGTGGACCGGGGAGCTGTTTTTT.

This chain links TRBV24-1 with TRBJ2-1; TRBD2 agrees at 8 bases. CDR3 length: 14 amino acids. With V trimmed by 0 bases and J by 6 bases, 0 bases remained unmatched. From germline, CDR1 is KGHDR and CDR2 SFDVKD. This CDR3 reads CATSDLTSGNEQFF. In DNA, the CDR3 is TGTGCCACCAGTGATTTGACTAGCGGCAATGAGCAGTTCTTC.

The chain joins TRBV5-1 to TRBJ2-2, with unresolved D. CDR1 is SGHRS, CDR2 YFSETQ, per germline. The CDR3 contains 16 residues. V lost 4 bases and J 4 bases, leaving 17 bases between the germline ends. CDR3 coding DNA: TGCGCCAGCAGCCAGAACCCGGGTTCGGGCACCGGGGAGCTGTTTTTT. It translates to CASSQNPGSGTGELFF.

The rearrangement joins TRBV7-2 to TRBJ2-7, with TRBD2 matching 9 bases. V lost 5 bases, J lost 0 bases, and 8 bases stayed unmatched. CDR1 is SGHTA and CDR2 is FQGNSA in the germline V gene. This CDR3 is 16 amino acids long. DNA of the CDR3: TGTGCCAGCAGCCCCCCGACTAGCGGCCCCTCCTACGAGCAGTACTTC. Translation gives CASSPPTSGPSYEQYF.

This clonotype was seen ten or more times. The V and J genes are TRBV5-1 and TRBJ1-4, with D possibly matching TRBD1 (5 bases). The length of the CDR3 is 16 residues. With 0 bases removed from V and 8 bases from J, the gap between germline ends came to 17 bases. Germline V lookup: CDR1 SGHRS, CDR2 YFSETQ. CDR3: CASSLDEQAGGEKLFF. CDR3 DNA sequence: TGCGCCAGCAGCTTGGATGAACAGGCGGGCGGGGAAAAACTGTTTTTT.

This chain uses TRBV11-2 with TRBJ2-3, with 15 bases aligning to TRBD2. The CDR3 totals 18 residues. From germline, CDR1 is SGHAT and CDR2 FQNNGV. The junction had 6 bases not matched to a gene; V was cut back by 1 base and J by 4 bases. CDR3 sequence reads: CASSLVGTSGRNSDTQYF. The CDR3, as DNA: TGTGCCAGCAGCTTAGTAGGGACTAGCGGGAGGAATTCAGATACGCAGTATTTT.

This clonotype was seen at least ten times. This chain links TRBV12-3 or TRBV12-4 with TRBJ2-1; D is ambiguous. The CDR3 is made up of 15 amino acids. V gave up 6 bases and J gave up 7 bases, with 19 bases separating them. The CDR3 region has the DNA TGTGCCAGCAGCCCTACACAGCGTTCTGGGAATGAGCAGTTCTTC. Protein sequence: CASSPTQRSGNEQFF.

The chain recombines TRBV27 with TRBJ2-7; 14 nucleotides line up with TRBD2. The CDR3 loop spans 15 amino acids. Germline trimming cut 2 bases from V and 5 bases from J; bases unmatched to any gene: 2. Looked up from germline, CDR1 is MNHEY and CDR2 is SMNVEV (reference sequence). CDR3 nucleotides: TGTGCCAGCAGTTTACGGACTAGCGGGAGGAACGAGCAGTACTTC. Protein: CASSLRTSGRNEQYF.

This clonotype was recorded a few times. J is TRBJ1-6 and V is TRBV11-2; D gene unclear. V lost 0 bases, J lost 0 bases, and 9 bases lay in between. CDR1 is SGHAT, CDR2 FQNNGV, per germline. The CDR3 is made up of 17 amino acids. CDR3 region: CASSLEAANSYNSPLHF. The CDR3 coding sequence is TGTGCCAGCAGCTTAGAGGCAGCGAACTCCTATAATTCACCCCTCCACTTT.

This clonotype was observed many times. This chain connects TRBV7-9 to TRBJ2-1; D is possibly TRBD1 (5 bases). The germline V and J ends were trimmed by 5 bases and 5 bases, with 22 bases remaining between them. CDR3 length: 17 amino acids. The germline gives CDR1 SEHNR, CDR2 FQNEAQ (reference sequence). The CDR3 DNA reads as TGTGCCAGCAGCGTAGGACATTACAGAGACCCGGACAATGAGCAGTTCTTC. Its protein product is CASSVGHYRDPDNEQFF.